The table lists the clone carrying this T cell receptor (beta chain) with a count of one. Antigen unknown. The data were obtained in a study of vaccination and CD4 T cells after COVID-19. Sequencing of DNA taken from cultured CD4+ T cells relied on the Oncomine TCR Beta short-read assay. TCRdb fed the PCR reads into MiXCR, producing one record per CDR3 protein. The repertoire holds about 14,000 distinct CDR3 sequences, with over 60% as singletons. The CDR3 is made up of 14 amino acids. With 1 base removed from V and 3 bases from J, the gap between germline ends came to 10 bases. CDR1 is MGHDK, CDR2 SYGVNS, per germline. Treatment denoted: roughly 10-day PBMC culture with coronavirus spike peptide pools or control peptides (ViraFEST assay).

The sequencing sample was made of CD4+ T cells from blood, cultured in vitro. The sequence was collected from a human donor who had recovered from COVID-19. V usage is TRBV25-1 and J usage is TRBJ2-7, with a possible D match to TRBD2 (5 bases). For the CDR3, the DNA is TGTGCCAGCAGTGAATCGGGAACCGTCTACGAGCAGTACTTC. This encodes CASSESGTVYEQYF.